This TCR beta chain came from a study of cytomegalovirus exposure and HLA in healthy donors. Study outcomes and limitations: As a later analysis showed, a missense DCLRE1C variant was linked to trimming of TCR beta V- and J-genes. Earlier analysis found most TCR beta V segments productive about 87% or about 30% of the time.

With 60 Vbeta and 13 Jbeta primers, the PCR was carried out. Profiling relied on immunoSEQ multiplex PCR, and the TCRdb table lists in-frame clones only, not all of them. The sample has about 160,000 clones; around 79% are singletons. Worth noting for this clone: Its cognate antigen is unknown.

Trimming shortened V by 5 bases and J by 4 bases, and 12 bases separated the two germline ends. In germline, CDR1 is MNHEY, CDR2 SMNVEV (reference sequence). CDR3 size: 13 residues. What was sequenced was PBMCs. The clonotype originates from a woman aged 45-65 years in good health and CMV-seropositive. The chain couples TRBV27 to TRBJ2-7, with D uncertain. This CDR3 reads CASSIYPGYEQYF. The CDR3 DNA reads TGTGCCAGCAGTATCTACCCCGGTTACGAGCAGTACTTC.